Included here is one T cell receptor beta chain sequence, with context. Its antigen is as yet unknown. This entry is derived from a study of T cell repertoires in cytomegalovirus infection. Study information: Through public TCR beta signatures, both CMV infection and matching HLA type were indicated.

Study results and limitations: In two of eight donors, the top clonotype was HLA-C-restricted CMV-specific.

This CDR3 is 15 amino acids long. Germline CDR1 LNHNV, CDR2 YYDKDF (reference sequence). Between the trimmed V and J ends, which lost 0 bases and 1 base, there was a span of 9 bases. TCRdb called the reads again in MiXCR, with one record for every CDR3 protein. Found here are almost 500,000 distinct CDR3 sequences, about 11% of them singletons; the top ten hold approximately 10%. The gene calls are TRBV15 and TRBJ1-1; a possible D gene is TRBD1 (5 bases). Sequenced: PBMCs. This TCR was recovered from a human donor in good health (CMV status not recorded). Some clones in this sample may be carry-over from other donors' samples. CDR3 region: CATSREGPPNTEAFF. Here the CDR3 DNA reads TGTGCCACCAGCAGAGAGGGACCCCCGAACACTGAAGCTTTCTTT.